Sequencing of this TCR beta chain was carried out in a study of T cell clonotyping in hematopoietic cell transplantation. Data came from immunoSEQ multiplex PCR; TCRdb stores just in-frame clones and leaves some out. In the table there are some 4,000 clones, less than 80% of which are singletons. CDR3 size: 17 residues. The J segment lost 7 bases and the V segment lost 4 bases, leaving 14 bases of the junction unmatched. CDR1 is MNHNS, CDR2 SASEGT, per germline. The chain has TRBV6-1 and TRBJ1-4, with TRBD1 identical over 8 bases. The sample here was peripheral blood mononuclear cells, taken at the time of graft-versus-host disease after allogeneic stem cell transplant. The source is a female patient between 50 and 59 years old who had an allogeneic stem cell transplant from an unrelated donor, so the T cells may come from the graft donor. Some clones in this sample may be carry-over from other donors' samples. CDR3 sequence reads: CASSVQWGGRGPEKLFF. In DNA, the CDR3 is TGTGCCAGCAGTGTCCAATGGGGGGGCAGGGGGCCTGAAAAACTGTTTTTT.